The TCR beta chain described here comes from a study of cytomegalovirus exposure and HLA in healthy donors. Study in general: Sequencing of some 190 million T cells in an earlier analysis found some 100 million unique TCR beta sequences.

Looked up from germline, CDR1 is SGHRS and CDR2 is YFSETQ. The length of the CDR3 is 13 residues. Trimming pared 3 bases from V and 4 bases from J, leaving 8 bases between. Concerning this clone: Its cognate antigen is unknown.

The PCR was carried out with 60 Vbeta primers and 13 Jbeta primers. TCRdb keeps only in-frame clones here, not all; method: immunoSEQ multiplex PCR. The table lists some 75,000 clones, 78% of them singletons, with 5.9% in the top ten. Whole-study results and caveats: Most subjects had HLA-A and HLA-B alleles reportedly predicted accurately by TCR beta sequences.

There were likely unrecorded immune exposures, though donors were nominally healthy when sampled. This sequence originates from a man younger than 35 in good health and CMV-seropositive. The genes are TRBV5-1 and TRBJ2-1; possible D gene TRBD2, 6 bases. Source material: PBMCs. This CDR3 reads CASSSGAYNEQFF. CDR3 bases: TGCGCCAGCAGCTCGGGAGCATACAATGAGCAGTTCTTC.